This T cell receptor (beta chain) was observed in a study of blood T cells in healthy people across ages. This clonotype was seen only a few times. The CDR3 is 12 amino acids. Germline V CDR1 and CDR2: LGHDT, YNNKEL (reference sequence). With 0 bases removed from V and 8 bases from J, the gap between germline ends came to 8 bases. It was with a sample-barcoded 5' primer and a J-beta primer mix that a second PCR of roughly 7 to 12 cycles was run. MiXCR was run by TCRdb on the 5' RACE reads, yielding one entry per CDR3 protein. The table lists around 1,000,000 distinct CDR3 sequences, 25% of them singletons. A further study also used this sample, focusing on T cells of mothers and their children.

This sequence was found in a girl aged 2-10 years in good health. Material for sequencing was blood. The chain recombines TRBV3-1 with TRBJ2-7, with D unresolved. CDR3 loop: CASSQERSQQYF. The CDR3 DNA reads as TGTGCCAGCAGCCAAGAAAGGAGCCAGCAGTACTTC.